The clone carrying this T cell receptor beta chain was counted a few times. The target antigen is unknown. Next came a second PCR, run for about 7 to 12 cycles, which used a sample-barcoded 5' primer along with a J-beta primer mix. Each CDR3 protein gets one entry after TCRdb re-called the 5' RACE reads with MiXCR. The sample includes fewer than 800,000 distinct CDR3 sequences, 25% of them seen just once. The V gene's germline CDR1 is SEHNR and CDR2 FQNEAQ (reference sequence). Between the trimmed V and J ends, which lost 6 bases and 6 bases, there was a span of 9 bases. The CDR3 runs 13 residues. This sample is drawn from a study of blood T cells in healthy people across ages. Regarding the study as a whole: PBMCs left unsorted prevented a conclusive naive versus antigen-experienced comparison. More naive CD4+ cells and higher diversity were found in long-lived than in aged donors.

These sequences were also reported in another study, on T cells of mothers and their children. That source notes: Related mother and child pairs showed slightly greater overlap (not significant) than unrelated pairs did.

V and J are TRBV7-9 and TRBJ1-6; the D gene is possibly TRBD1 (5 bases). The sequenced sample consisted of blood. The clonotype was recovered from a boy younger than 18 in good health. CDR3 in amino acids: CASSDSPNSPLHF. The CDR3 DNA reads TGTGCCAGCAGTGACAGCCCTAATTCACCCCTCCACTTT. Looking up the rest from reference TRBV7-9 and TRBJ1-6 gives the full variable domain: DTGVSQNPRHKITKRGQNVTFRCDPISEHNRLYWYRQTLGQGPEFLTYFQNEAQLEKSRLLSDRFSAERPKGSFSTLEIQRTEQGDSAMYLCASSDSPNSPLHFGNGTRLTVT.